This passage covers 18 T cell receptor beta chains from one sample sequenced in a study of T-cell reconstitution after alpha-beta-depleted transplantation in children. Unique molecular identifiers were used to barcode this TCRbeta library. TCRdb re-analysed the PCR reads in MiXCR, keeping a single row per CDR3 protein. The repertoire holds some 440,000 distinct CDR3 sequences, with around 15% as singletons. The sequencing used PBMCs, mostly from graft donor cells, collected 360 days after TCRalphabeta/CD19-depleted stem cell transplant. Receptor source: a boy younger than two who had a stem cell transplant for Wiskott-Aldrich syndrome, so the T cells may come from the graft donor.

This clonotype was recorded many times. This chain links TRBV24-1 with TRBJ2-5, with D perhaps TRBD1 or TRBD2 (6 bases each). V was shortened by 1 base and J by 2 bases, with 16 bases between the two germline ends. The CDR3 consists of 17 residues. In germline, CDR1 is KGHDR, CDR2 SFDVKD. Written as DNA, the CDR3 is TGTGCCACCAGTGATTTCGGCGGGGAAGGGGGTCAAGAGACCCAGTACTTC. Amino acid sequence: CATSDFGGEGGQETQYF.

The chain carries TRBV20-1 and TRBJ2-7, with D possibly matching TRBD2 (7 bases). Germline values: CDR1 DFQATT, CDR2 SNEGSKA (reference sequence). Deletions cut 5 bases from V and 5 bases from J, with 19 bases between. The CDR3 consists of 14 residues. CDR3 nucleotide sequence: TGCAGTGCTCGGGGAGGGGGGCGCCACCACGAGCAGTACTTC. Its translation is CSARGGGRHHEQYF.

This clonotype was seen a handful of times. The chain joins TRBV2 to TRBJ2-7; tentative D call: TRBD1 (5 bases). Trimming pared 9 bases from V and 2 bases from J, leaving 11 bases between. The CDR3 runs 12 residues. Germline CDR1 reads SNHLY; CDR2 reads FYNNEI. In DNA form, the CDR3 reads TGTGCCAGACCGACAGTAGCCTACGAGCAGTACTTC. Residues: CARPTVAYEQYF.

This clonotype was recorded many times. The V call is TRBV20-1, the J call TRBJ2-5; 8 positions match TRBD2. The length of the CDR3 is 14 residues. V was clipped by 6 bases and J by 5 bases; unmatched bases: 11. Germline loops: CDR1 DFQATT, CDR2 SNEGSKA (reference sequence). The CDR3 DNA sequence: TGCAGTGCCCCGAGAGCGGGAGTAGGTGAGACCCAGTACTTC. Translating it yields CSAPRAGVGETQYF.

V usage is TRBV2 and J usage is TRBJ2-6; weak D call: TRBD1 (5 bases). The germline V gene has CDR1 SNHLY and CDR2 FYNNEI. The length of the CDR3 is 18 residues. Trimming removed 6 bases at V and 0 bases at J, with 18 bases between. This CDR3 reads CASSSQYRFSSGANVLTF. The CDR3, as DNA: TGTGCCAGCAGCTCTCAGTACAGGTTTTCCTCTGGGGCCAACGTCCTGACTTTC.

This clonotype was seen many times. CDR3 DNA: TGTGCCACCAGTAAAGCGGGACTAGCGGCTACGAACACCGGGGAGCTGTTTTTT. Its protein is CATSKAGLAATNTGELFF. The rearrangement joins TRBV24-1 to TRBJ2-2; 11 nucleotides agree with TRBD2. Germline V gene data show CDR1 as KGHDR and CDR2 as SFDVKD. CDR3 length: 18 residues. V was clipped by 6 bases and J by 0 bases; unmatched bases: 8.

The chain carries TRBV18 and TRBJ2-5; D is tentatively TRBD1 or TRBD2 (6 bases each). Trimming left V 3 bases short and J 4 bases short, with 9 bases between. CDR3 length equals 13 residues. CDR1 is KGHSH and CDR2 is LQKENI in the germline V gene. The DNA of the CDR3 is TGTGCCAGCTCACCGGAGGGGGGAGAGACCCAGTACTTC. It is translated as CASSPEGGETQYF.

This clonotype was recorded many times. The junction differs from germline at one of its ends, possibly a read error. The chain couples TRBV12-3 or TRBV12-4 to TRBJ2-5, with TRBD2 matching 10 bases. This CDR3 contains 13 residues. CDR3 sequence reads: CASSRTSGETQYF. DNA of the CDR3: TGCGCCAGCAGCAGGACTAGCGGTGAGACCCAGTACTTC.

The V and J genes are TRBV20-1 and TRBJ1-4, with D unclear. The ends were cut back, 0 bases at V and 4 bases at J, with 9 bases in the middle. The CDR3 totals 14 residues. Looked up from germline, CDR1 is DFQATT and CDR2 is SNEGSKA (reference sequence). CDR3 bases: TGCAGTGCTAGAGATGTACGGGGTAATGAAAAACTGTTTTTT. It specifies CSARDVRGNEKLFF.

The chain carries TRBV11-2 and TRBJ1-1, with TRBD1 matching over 7 bases. The V gene's germline CDR1 is SGHAT and CDR2 FQNNGV. The CDR3 has 13 residues. Germline trimming cut 4 bases from V and 7 bases from J; bases unmatched to any gene: 6. The DNA for the CDR3 is TGTGCCAGCAGCTCCCGACAGGGTGGTGAAGCTTTCTTT. It yields the protein CASSSRQGGEAFF.

This clonotype was picked up a small number of times. The chain employs TRBV7-2 and TRBJ1-4; 9 nucleotides agree with TRBD1. Germline V CDR1 and CDR2: SGHTA, FQGNSA. This CDR3 comprises 15 residues. The J segment lost 6 bases and the V segment lost 5 bases, leaving 7 bases of the junction unmatched. The CDR3 DNA follows: TGTGCCAGCAGCCGTCCGGGACAGGGTCATGAAAAACTGTTTTTT. Encoded protein: CASSRPGQGHEKLFF.

In its sample, this clonotype was seen a few times. V usage is TRBV15 and J usage is TRBJ2-4; either TRBD1 or TRBD2 may fit D (6 bases each). With 3 bases removed from V and 1 base from J, the gap between germline ends came to 16 bases. Germline V gene lookup returns CDR1 LNHNV and CDR2 YYDKDF (reference sequence). The CDR3 is made up of 17 amino acids. The CDR3 sequence: CATSSSTGAGAKNIQYF. CDR3 sequence (DNA): TGTGCCACCAGCAGCTCAACGGGGGCCGGGGCCAAAAACATTCAGTACTTC.

V and J are TRBV4-3 and TRBJ2-1, with TRBD2 identical over 11 bases. The length of the CDR3 is 18 residues. V lost 0 bases to trimming and J lost 1 base; unmatched junction nucleotides: 5. Germline CDR1 and CDR2: LGHNA and YSLEER. The CDR3 coding sequence is TGCGCCAGCAGCCAAGATTCCCCTAGCGGGAGGTCCTACAATGAGCAGTTCTTC. It codes for CASSQDSPSGRSYNEQFF.

The chain recombines TRBV7-9 with TRBJ2-2, with a tentative D call TRBD2 (5 bases). The germline CDR1 and CDR2 sequences are SEHNR and FQNEAQ (reference sequence). V shed 10 bases and J shed 0 bases, with 9 bases lying between them. The CDR3 covers 13 residues. The CDR3 loop is CANPGTNTGELFF. The DNA for the CDR3 is TGTGCCAACCCGGGAACGAACACCGGGGAGCTGTTTTTT.

This chain joins TRBV6-5 and TRBJ2-5, with D unresolved. Trimming shortened V by 3 bases and J by 2 bases, and 16 bases separated the two germline ends. The CDR3 length is 16 residues. Germline V gene lookup returns CDR1 MNHEY and CDR2 SVGAGI. CDR3 DNA sequence: TGTGCCAGCAGTTATAACATTAGACACCCTCAAGAGACCCAGTACTTC. Amino acid sequence: CASSYNIRHPQETQYF.

The chain has TRBV12-3 or TRBV12-4 and TRBJ2-5; 13 positions match TRBD2. Losses at the gene ends were 5 bases for V and 7 bases for J; bases not matched to a gene: 13. This CDR3 is 17 amino acids long. The CDR3 sequence: CASSRGLAGFRLGTQYF. The CDR3 DNA reads TGTGCCAGCAGTAGGGGACTAGCGGGATTTCGATTGGGGACCCAGTACTTC.

In its sample, this clonotype was seen many times. V gene TRBV5-4 combines with J gene TRBJ2-5, with 7 bases identical to TRBD1. The junction had 3 bases not matched to a gene; V was cut back by 0 bases and J by 4 bases. The CDR3 consists of 14 residues. CDR1 is SGHNT and CDR2 is YYREEE in the germline V gene (reference sequence). The DNA of the CDR3 is TGTGCCAGCAGCTTGGACAGGGGCCCAGAGACCCAGTACTTC. Its translation: CASSLDRGPETQYF.

The V call is TRBV24-1, the J call TRBJ2-2; D might be TRBD1 or TRBD2, each matching 5 bases. The CDR3 covers 14 residues. The germline V gene has CDR1 KGHDR and CDR2 SFDVKD. Trimming stripped 8 bases from V and 4 bases from J, with 13 bases between. The CDR3 DNA sequence: TGTGCCACCAAGGGGTCAGGGAGCACCGGGGAGCTGTTTTTT. This codes for CATKGSGSTGELFF.